The TCR beta chain under discussion was sequenced for a study of T cells in women clearing cervical HPV infection (dated 2018 in TCRdb). At the level of the whole study: The cases were 25 women with histologically confirmed HPV16-related CIN3 or worse, and 2 of those women had invasive cancers. The controls were around 26 women whose single incident HPV16 infection cleared within 12 months with no development of precancer or cancer. Blood from cases was collected at the visit where the lesion was first found, while blood from controls was collected once the infection could no longer be detected. Among cases, blood sampling came a median of approximately 150 days after lesion detection, with an interquartile range of about 80 to 220 days. Because only a few women had HLA typing data, the possibility that HLA type acted as a confounder could not be ruled out. Nested within Costa Rica's Guanacaste HPV Natural History Study, an exploratory proof-of-principle case-control study compared TCR repertoires across cervical HPV16 outcomes. Cases and controls were matched on year of sample collection and on age within five years. Median age was about 35 years in cases versus 38 in controls, and baseline characteristics did not differ significantly. In the parent cohort, some 9,900 women aged 18 or older were enrolled in Guanacaste, Costa Rica, during about 1992 to 1994 and then followed for roughly seven years. Quality controls consisted of five blinded duplicates per group, for a total of roughly 60 samples made up of about 50 participants and roughly ten replicates. Broader findings and caveats from the paper: The cross-sectional design could not show whether the associations came before the infection or were a result of it, and neither effector/memory subsets nor HPV-specific T cells were isolated. TRBV6-7 relative abundance was lower in cases than in controls (around 0.11% versus 0.15%; Bonferroni P = 0.0008). By combining richness with V gene abundances, random forest classifiers separated cases from controls with an estimated AUC of about 0.82. TCR repertoire richness was significantly higher in CIN3+ cases than in controls across sequencing depths, while evenness did not differ. Because the number of T cells per sample was unknown, the richness differences could reflect varying T-cell content rather than repertoire biology.

Every participant had a single incident cervical HPV16 infection, and women with prevalent HPV16 infections were excluded. Cervical HPV DNA was detected with MY09/MY11 PCR, and genotyping was done by dot-blot hybridization. Around 14 mL of heparinized blood was centrifuged, after which the buffy coat was aliquoted, frozen at -30 degrees C, and then stored at -80 degrees C. Genomic DNA was extracted from buffy coat specimens using QIAGEN kits. For CDR1 and CDR2, the germline V gene (reference sequence) lists DFQATT and SNEGSKA. The CDR3 covers 13 residues, taking in both the cysteine and the phenylalanine. Sequencing covers 30 bases of the CDR3, shown here with the frame starting at base 1. The immunoSEQ assay used multiplex PCR to amplify TCR beta CDR3 regions from an average of around 1.2 ug of genomic DNA per sample. Primer bias was corrected in the assay by using a complete synthetic TCR repertoire to establish an amplification baseline. The amplicons were sequenced on the Illumina platform. In the paper's pipeline: Sequence errors were corrected by clustering with frequency ratios and a modified nearest-neighbor algorithm, and the sequences were then analyzed in the immunoSEQ Analyzer using IMGT gene definitions. At each rarefaction depth, TCR richness and evenness were averaged across 20 rarefaction repeats, and any sample with fewer sequences than the depth was left out. V, D and J gene relative abundances were compared between groups with Wilcoxon rank sum tests, applying FDR correction. Blinded duplicates gave an intraclass correlation of around 95% for TCR richness and an average of 76.4% across 70 or so gene segments. The immuneACCESS repertoire file appears here via TCRdb, limited to in-frame rearrangements. These files lack a portion of the clones; in checked studies, under half of the deficit traces to unresolved V genes, and the cause of the others is not known. V and J calls and clone size follow that table, whereas D and trimming were derived from the DNA. The sample's table covers over 9,000 clones. Clones ranked in the top ten supply roughly 8.7% of the sample.

A word on this clone: This clone's antigen is unknown. The read halts 3 residues ahead of the CDR3 end, with the missing end drawn from the germline J gene.

The receptor was isolated from a woman between 18 and 69 years old with a cervical HPV16 infection that either progressed to CIN3+ or cleared (not recorded which). In this chain, TRBV20-1 is recombined with TRBJ1-1; 7 of the junction bases match TRBD1. Material for sequencing was blood buffy coat. Partial CDR3 DNA: TGCAGTGCTAGTAGGGGGCTGATCTCGGCG. Translation gives CSASRGLISA. The entire CDR3 protein reads CSASRGLISAAFF.